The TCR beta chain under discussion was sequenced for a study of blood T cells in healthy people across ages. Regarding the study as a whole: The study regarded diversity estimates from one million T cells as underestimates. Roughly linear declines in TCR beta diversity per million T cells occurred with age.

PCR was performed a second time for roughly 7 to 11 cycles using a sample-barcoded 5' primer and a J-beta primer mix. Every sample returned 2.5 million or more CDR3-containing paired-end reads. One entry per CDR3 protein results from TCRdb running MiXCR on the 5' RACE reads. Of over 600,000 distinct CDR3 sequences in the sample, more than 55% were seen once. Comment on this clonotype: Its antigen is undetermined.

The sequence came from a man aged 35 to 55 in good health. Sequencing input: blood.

The CDR3 reads CSARGRTWETQYF. The CDR3 coding sequence is TGCAGTGCTAGAGGCCGGACGTGGGAGACCCAGTACTTC. V and J are TRBV20-1 and TRBJ2-5, with no clear D. The germline V gene has CDR1 DFQATT and CDR2 SNEGSKA (reference sequence). The CDR3 sequence is 13 residues long. The ends were cut back, 1 base at V and 5 bases at J, with 11 bases in the middle.